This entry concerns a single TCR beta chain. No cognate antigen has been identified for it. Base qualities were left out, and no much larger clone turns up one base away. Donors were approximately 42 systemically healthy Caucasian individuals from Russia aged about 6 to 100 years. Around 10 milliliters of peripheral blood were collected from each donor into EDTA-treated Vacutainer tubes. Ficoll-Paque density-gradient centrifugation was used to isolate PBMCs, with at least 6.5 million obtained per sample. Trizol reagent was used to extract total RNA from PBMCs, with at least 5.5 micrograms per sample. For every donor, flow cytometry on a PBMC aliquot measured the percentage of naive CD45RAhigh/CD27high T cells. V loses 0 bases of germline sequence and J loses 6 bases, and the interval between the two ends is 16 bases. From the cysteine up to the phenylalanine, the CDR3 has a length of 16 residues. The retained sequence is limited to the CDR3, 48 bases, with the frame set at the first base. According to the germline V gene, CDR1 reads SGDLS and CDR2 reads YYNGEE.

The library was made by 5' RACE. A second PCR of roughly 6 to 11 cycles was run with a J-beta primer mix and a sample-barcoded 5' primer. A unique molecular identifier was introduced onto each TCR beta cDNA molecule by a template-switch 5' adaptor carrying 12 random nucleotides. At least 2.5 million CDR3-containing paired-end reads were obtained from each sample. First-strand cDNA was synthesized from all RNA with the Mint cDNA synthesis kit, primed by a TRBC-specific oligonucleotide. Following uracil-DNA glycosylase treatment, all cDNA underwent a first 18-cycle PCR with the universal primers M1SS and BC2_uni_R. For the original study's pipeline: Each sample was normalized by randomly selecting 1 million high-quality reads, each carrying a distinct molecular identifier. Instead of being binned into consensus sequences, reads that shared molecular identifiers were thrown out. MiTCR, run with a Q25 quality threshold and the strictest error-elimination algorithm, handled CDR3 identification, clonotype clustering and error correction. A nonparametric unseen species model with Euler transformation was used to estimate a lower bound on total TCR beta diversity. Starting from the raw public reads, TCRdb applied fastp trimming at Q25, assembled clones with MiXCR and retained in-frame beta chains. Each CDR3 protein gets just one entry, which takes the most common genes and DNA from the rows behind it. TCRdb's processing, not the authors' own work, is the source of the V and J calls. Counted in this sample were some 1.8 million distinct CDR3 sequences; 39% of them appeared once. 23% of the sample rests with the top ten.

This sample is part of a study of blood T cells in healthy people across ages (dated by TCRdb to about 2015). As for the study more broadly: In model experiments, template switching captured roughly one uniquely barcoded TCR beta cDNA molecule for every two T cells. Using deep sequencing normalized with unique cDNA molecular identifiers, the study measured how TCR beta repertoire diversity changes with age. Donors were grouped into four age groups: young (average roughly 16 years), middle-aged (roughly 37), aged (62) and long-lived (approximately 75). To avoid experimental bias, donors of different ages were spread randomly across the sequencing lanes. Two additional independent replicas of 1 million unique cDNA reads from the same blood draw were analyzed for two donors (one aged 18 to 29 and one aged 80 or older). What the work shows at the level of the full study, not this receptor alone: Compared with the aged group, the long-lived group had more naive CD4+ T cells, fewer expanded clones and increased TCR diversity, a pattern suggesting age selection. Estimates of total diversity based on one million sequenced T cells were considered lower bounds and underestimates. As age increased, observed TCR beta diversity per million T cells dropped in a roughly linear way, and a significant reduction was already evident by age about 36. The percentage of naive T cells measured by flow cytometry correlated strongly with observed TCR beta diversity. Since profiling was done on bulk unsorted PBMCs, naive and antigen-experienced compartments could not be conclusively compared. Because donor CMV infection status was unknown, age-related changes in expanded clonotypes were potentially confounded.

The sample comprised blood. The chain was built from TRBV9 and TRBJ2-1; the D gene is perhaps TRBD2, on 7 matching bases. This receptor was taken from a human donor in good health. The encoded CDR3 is CASSVVGGGPLNEQFF. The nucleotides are TGTGCCAGCAGCGTAGTAGGCGGGGGCCCACTCAATGAGCAGTTCTTC.